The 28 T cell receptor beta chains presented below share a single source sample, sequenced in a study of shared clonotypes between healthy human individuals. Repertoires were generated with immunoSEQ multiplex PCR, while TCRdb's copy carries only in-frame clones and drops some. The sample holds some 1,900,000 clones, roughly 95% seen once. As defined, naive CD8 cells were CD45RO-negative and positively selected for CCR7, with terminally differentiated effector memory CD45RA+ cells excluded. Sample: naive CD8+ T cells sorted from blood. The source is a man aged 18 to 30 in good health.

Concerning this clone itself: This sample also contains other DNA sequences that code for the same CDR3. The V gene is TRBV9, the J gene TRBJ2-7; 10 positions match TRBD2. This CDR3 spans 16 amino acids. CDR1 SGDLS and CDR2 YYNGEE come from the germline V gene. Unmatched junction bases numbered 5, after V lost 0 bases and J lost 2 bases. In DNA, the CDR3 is TGTGCCAGCAGCGTAGGGGCTAGCGGGAGCACCTACGAGCAGTACTTC. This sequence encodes CASSVGASGSTYEQYF.

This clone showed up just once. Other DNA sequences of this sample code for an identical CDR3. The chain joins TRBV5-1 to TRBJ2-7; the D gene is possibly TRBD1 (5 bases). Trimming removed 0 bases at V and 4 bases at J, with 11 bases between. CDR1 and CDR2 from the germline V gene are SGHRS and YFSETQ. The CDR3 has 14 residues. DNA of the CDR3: TGCGCCAGCAGCTTGGGGGGCCTAGGATACGAGCAGTACTTC. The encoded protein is CASSLGGLGYEQYF.

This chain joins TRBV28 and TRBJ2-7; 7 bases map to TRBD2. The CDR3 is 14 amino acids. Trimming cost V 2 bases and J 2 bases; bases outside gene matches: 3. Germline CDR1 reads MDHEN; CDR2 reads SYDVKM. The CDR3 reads CASSLERGPYEQYF. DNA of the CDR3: TGTGCCAGCAGTTTAGAGCGGGGACCCTACGAGCAGTACTTC.

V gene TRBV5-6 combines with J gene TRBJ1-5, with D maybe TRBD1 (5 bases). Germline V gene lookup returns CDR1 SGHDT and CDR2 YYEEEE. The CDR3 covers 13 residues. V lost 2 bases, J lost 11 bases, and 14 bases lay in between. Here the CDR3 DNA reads TGTGCCAGCAGCTTCGGGGACCCAGGGACCCAGCATTTT. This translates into CASSFGDPGTQHF.

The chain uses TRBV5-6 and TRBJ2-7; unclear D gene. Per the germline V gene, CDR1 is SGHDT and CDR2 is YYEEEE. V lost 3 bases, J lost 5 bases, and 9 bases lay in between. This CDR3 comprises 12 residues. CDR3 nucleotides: TGTGCCAGCAGCTCGTCCCCAGACGAGCAGTACTTC. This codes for CASSSSPDEQYF.

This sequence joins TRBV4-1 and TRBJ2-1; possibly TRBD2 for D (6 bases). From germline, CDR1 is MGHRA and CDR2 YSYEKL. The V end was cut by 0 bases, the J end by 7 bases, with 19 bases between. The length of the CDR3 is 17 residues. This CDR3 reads CASSQEAGRFAINEQFF. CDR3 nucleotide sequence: TGCGCCAGCAGCCAAGAGGCAGGGAGGTTCGCCATTAATGAGCAGTTCTTC.

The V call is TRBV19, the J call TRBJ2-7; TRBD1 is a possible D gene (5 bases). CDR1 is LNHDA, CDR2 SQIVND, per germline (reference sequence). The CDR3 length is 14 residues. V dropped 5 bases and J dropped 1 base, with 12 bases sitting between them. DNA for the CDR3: TGTGCCAGTAGTCTACAGGTAATGTCCTACGAGCAGTACTTC. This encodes CASSLQVMSYEQYF.

The CDR3 loop reads CASSPPGGGTSYEQYF. CDR3 in DNA: TGTGCCAGCAGCCCGCCGGGTGGCGGGACCTCCTACGAGCAGTACTTC. The chain recombines TRBV7-9 with TRBJ2-7; possible D gene TRBD2, 6 bases. CDR3 length equals 16 residues. CDR1 is SEHNR, CDR2 FQNEAQ, per germline (reference sequence). V shed 5 bases and J shed 0 bases, with 17 bases lying between them.

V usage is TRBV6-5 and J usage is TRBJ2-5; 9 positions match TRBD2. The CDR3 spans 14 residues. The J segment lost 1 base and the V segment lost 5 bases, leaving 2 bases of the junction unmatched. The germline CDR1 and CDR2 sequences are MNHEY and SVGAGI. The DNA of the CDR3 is TGTGCCAGCAGTGATAGCGGGAGCCAAGAGACCCAGTACTTC. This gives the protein CASSDSGSQETQYF.

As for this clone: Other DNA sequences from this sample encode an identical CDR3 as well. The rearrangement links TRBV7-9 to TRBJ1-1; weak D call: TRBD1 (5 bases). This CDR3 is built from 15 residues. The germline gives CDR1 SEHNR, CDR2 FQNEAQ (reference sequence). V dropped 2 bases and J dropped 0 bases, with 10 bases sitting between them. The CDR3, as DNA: TGTGCCAGCAGCTTACCACTGGGGGTGAACACTGAAGCTTTCTTT. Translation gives CASSLPLGVNTEAFF.

For the CDR3, the DNA is TGTGAATCGGAGGATTCTTTAGGCAATGAGCAGTTCTTC. It yields the protein CESEDSLGNEQFF. The chain joins TRBV27 to TRBJ2-1, with D perhaps matching TRBD2 (5 bases). Germline loops: CDR1 MNHEY, CDR2 SMNVEV (reference sequence). The CDR3 consists of 13 residues.

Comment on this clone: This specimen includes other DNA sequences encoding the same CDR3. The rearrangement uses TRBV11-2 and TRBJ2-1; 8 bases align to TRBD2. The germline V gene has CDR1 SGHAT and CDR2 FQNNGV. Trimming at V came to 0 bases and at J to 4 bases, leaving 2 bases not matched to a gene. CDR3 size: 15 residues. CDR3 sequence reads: CASSLEPGGYNEQFF. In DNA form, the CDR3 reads TGTGCCAGCAGCTTAGAGCCGGGAGGGTACAATGAGCAGTTCTTC.

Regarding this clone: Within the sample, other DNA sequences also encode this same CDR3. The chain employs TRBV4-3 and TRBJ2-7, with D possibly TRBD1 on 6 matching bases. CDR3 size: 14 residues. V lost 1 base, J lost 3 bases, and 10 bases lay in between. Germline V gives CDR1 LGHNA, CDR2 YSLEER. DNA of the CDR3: TGCGCCAGCAGCCAAGGGACAGCTTACTACGAGCAGTACTTC. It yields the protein CASSQGTAYYEQYF.

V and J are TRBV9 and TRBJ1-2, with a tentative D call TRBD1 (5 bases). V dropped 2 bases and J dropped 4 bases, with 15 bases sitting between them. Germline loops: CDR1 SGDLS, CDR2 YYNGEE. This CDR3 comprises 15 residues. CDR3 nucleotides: TGTGCCAGCAGCGTTTCCCCAGGGTTGGCCTATGGCTACACCTTC. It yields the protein CASSVSPGLAYGYTF.

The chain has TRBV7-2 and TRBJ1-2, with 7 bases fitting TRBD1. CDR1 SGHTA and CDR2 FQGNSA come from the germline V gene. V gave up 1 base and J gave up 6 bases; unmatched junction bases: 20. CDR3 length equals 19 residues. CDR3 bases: TGTGCCAGCAGCTTAGTAGTTTTTGGGCTCTTAGAACAGGGGAATGGCTACACCTTC. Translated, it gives CASSLVVFGLLEQGNGYTF.

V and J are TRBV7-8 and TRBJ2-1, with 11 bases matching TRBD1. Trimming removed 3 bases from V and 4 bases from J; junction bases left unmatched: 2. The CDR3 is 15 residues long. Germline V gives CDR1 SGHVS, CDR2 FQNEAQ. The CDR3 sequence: CASSFGTGGYNEQFF. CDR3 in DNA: TGTGCCAGCAGCTTCGGGACAGGGGGATACAATGAGCAGTTCTTC.

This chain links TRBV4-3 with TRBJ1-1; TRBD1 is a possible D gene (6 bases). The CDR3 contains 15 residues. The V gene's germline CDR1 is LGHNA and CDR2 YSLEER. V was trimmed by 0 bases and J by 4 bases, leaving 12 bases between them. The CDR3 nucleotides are TGCGCCAGCAGCCAAGAGGCAGGGGTTTTCACTGAAGCTTTCTTT. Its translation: CASSQEAGVFTEAFF.

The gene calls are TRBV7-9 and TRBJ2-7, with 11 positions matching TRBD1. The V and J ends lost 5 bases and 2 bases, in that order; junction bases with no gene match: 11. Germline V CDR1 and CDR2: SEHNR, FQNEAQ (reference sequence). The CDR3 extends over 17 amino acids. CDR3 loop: CASSGIRQGQGAYEQYF. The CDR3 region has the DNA TGTGCCAGCAGCGGAATAAGACAGGGACAGGGGGCCTACGAGCAGTACTTC.

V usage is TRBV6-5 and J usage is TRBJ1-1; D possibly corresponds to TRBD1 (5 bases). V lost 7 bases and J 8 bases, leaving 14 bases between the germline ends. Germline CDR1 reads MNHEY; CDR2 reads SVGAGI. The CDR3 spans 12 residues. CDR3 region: CASKATDFEAFF. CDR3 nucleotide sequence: TGTGCCAGCAAGGCGACAGACTTCGAAGCTTTCTTT.

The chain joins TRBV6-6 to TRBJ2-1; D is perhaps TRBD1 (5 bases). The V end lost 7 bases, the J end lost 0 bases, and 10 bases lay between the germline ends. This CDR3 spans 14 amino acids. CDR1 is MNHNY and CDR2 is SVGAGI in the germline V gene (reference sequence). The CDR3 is CASIQDSSYNEQFF. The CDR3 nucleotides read TGTGCCAGCATCCAAGACAGCTCCTACAATGAGCAGTTCTTC.

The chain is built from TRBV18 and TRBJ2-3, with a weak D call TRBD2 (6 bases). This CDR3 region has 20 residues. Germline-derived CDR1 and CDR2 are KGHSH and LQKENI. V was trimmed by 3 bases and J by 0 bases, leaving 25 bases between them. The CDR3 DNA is TGTGCCAGCTCACCCGGGACTTTAGAGAACGGGAGTGGGAGCACAGATACGCAGTATTTT. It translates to CASSPGTLENGSGSTDTQYF.

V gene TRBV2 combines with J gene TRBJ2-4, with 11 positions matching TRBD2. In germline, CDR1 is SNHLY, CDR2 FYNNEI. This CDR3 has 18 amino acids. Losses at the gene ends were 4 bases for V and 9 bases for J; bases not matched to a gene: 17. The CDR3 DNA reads TGTGCCAGCAGTGTATCCCTAGCGGGGGGAGTCCCTTTTGGCATTCAGTACTTC. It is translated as CASSVSLAGGVPFGIQYF. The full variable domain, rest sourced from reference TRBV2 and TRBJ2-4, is EPEVTQTPSHQVTQMGQEVILRCVPISNHLYFYWYRQILGQKVEFLVSFYNNEISEKSEIFDDQFSVERPDGSNFTLKIRSTKLEDSAMYFCASSVSLAGGVPFGIQYFGAGTRLSVL.

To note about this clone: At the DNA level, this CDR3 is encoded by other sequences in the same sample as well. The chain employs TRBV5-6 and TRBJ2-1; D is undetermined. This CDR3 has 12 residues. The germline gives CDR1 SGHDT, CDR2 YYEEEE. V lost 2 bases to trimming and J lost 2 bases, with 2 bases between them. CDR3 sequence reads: CASSLPYNEQFF. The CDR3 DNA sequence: TGTGCCAGCAGCTTACCCTACAATGAGCAGTTCTTC.

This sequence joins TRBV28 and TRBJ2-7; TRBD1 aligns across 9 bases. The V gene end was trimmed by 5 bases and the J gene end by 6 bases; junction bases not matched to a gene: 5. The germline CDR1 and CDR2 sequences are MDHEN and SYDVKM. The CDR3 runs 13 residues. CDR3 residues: CASSRDRVSEQYF. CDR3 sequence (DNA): TGTGCCAGCAGTAGGGACAGGGTGAGCGAGCAGTACTTC.

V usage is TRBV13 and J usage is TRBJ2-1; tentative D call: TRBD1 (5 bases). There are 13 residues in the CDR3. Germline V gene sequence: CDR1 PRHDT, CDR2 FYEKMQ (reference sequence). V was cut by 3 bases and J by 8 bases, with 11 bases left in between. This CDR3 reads CASSFREGDEQFF. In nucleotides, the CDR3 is TGTGCCAGCAGCTTCAGGGAAGGGGATGAGCAGTTCTTC.

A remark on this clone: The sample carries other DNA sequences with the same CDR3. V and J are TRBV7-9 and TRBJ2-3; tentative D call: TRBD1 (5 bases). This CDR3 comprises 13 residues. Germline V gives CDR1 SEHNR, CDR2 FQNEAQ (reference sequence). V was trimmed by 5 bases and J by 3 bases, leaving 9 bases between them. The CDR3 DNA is TGTGCCAGCAGCCTACCAGGGACAGATACGCAGTATTTT. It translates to CASSLPGTDTQYF.

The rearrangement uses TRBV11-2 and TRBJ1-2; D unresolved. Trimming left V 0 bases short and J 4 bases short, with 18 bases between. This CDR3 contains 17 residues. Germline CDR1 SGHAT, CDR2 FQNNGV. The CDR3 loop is CASSLEPPGEGTYGYTF. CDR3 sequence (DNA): TGTGCCAGCAGCTTAGAGCCCCCCGGGGAGGGCACCTATGGCTACACCTTC.

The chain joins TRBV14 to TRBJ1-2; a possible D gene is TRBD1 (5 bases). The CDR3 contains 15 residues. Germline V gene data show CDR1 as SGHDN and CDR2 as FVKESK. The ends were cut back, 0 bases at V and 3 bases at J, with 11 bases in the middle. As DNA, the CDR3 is TGTGCCAGCAGCCAAGAGATGTCGGGGGACTATGGCTACACCTTC. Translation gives CASSQEMSGDYGYTF.